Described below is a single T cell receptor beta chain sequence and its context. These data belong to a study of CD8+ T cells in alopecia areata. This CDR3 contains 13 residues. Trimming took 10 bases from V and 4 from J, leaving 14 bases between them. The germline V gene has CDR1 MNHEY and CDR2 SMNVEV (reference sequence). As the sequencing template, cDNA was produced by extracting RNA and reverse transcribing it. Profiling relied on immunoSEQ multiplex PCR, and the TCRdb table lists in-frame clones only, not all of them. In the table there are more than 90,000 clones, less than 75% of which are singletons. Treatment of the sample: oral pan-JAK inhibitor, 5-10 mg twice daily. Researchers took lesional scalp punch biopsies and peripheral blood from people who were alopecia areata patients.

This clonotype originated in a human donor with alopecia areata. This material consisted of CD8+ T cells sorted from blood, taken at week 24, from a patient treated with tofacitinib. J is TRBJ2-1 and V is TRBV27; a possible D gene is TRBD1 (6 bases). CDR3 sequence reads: CAIRDIGYNEQFF. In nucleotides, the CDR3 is TGTGCCATCCGGGACATCGGTTACAATGAGCAGTTCTTC.